These T cell receptor beta chains were read from a single sample in a study of Graves' ophthalmopathy and Graves' hyperthyroidism. Each CDR3 protein gets one entry after TCRdb re-called the multiplex PCR reads with MiXCR. This sample has around 1,000,000 distinct CDR3 sequences, with 36% found just once. Sequencing was carried out using peripheral blood or thyroid tissue (not recorded which). These TCRs come from an adult man with Graves' hyperthyroidism. CDR3s include the opening cysteine and the closing phenylalanine or tryptophan. D genes are given only for firm matches. For some rows the clone size is stated as once, few or many, or as a class when expanded; others skip it.

v_gene: TRBV7-9; abundance: .; len: 13; d_gene: .; j_gene: TRBJ2-7; CDR3nt: TGTGCCAGCAGTTTGACAGCAAACTACGAGCAGTACTTC; CDR3aa: CASSLTANYEQYF
v_gene: TRBV10-3; abundance: many; len: 12; d_gene: TRBD1; j_gene: TRBJ1-1; CDR3nt: TGTGCCATCAGAGTGACAGGGGGAGATGCTTTCTTT; CDR3aa: CAIRVTGGDAFF
v_gene: TRBV10-3; abundance: .; len: 14; d_gene: TRBD1; j_gene: TRBJ2-7; CDR3nt: TGTGCCATCAGTGTGCCCGAGGGGGCCGACGAGCAGTACTTC; CDR3aa: CAISVPEGADEQYF
v_gene: TRBV5-8; abundance: many; len: 13; d_gene: .; j_gene: TRBJ2-7; CDR3nt: TGTGCCAGCAGTGGGATGATGAGAAACGAGCAGTACTTC; CDR3aa: CASSGMMRNEQYF
v_gene: TRBV10-3; abundance: few; len: 15; d_gene: TRBD2; j_gene: TRBJ2-7; CDR3nt: TGTGCCAGCAGTGAAAGCGGGGGGGGTTCCTACGAGCAGTACTTC; CDR3aa: CASSESGGGSYEQYF
v_gene: TRBV7-8; abundance: few; len: 13; d_gene: TRBD1; j_gene: TRBJ2-7; CDR3nt: TGTGCCAGCAGCCCGGGACAGGGCATCGAGCAGTACTTC; CDR3aa: CASSPGQGIEQYF
v_gene: TRBV28; abundance: once; len: 17; d_gene: .; j_gene: TRBJ1-5; CDR3nt: TGTGCCAGCAGTTTTACCCGCGCGGCAGGGGAGGATCAGCCCCAGCATTTT; CDR3aa: CASSFTRAAGEDQPQHF
v_gene: TRBV10-3; abundance: few; len: 13; d_gene: .; j_gene: TRBJ1-5; CDR3nt: TGTGCCATCAGGCAGTATAGCAATCAGCCCCAGCATTTT; CDR3aa: CAIRQYSNQPQHF
v_gene: TRBV7-9; abundance: .; len: 14; d_gene: .; j_gene: TRBJ2-7; CDR3nt: TGTGCCAGCTCACCACCGACGGGGCTGGTCGAGCAGTACTTC; CDR3aa: CASSPPTGLVEQYF
v_gene: TRBV7-3; abundance: many; len: 13; d_gene: .; j_gene: TRBJ2-5; CDR3nt: TGTGCCAGCAGCTTAAACGGAGAAGAGACCCAGTACTTC; CDR3aa: CASSLNGEETQYF